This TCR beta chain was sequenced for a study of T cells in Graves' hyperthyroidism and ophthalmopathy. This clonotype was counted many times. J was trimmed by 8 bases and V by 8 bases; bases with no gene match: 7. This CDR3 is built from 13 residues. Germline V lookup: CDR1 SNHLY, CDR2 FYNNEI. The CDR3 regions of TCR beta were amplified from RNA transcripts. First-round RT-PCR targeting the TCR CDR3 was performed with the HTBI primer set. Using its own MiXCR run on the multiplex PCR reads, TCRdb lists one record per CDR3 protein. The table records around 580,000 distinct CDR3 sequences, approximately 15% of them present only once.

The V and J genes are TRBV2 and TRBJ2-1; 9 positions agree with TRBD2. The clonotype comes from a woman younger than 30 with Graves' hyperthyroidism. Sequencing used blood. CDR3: CASSNAGGDEQFF. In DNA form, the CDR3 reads TGTGCCAGCTCCAACGCGGGGGGGGATGAGCAGTTCTTC.